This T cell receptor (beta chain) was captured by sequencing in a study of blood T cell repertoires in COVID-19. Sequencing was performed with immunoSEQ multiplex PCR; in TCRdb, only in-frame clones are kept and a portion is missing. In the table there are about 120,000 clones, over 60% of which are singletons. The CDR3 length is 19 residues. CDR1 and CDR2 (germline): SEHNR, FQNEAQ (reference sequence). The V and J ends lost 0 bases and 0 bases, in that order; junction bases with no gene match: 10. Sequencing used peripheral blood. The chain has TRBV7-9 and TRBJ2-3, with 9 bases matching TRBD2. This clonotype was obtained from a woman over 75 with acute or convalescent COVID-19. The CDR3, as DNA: TGTGCCAGCAGCTTAGCGCTCAGCGGGGGGCCCGGTAGCACAGATACGCAGTATTTT. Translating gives CASSLALSGGPGSTDTQYF.